This T cell receptor beta chain originates from a study of OX40 agonist ivuxolimab in advanced cancers. The study's findings and limits: Among T cells, CD8+ cells averaged more expanded clones than CD4+ cells.

Comments on this clone: What it binds is not known.

Clones were read by immunoSEQ multiplex PCR, and TCRdb kept only the in-frame ones, dropping some. Found here are about 15,000 clones, 85% to 90% of them singletons; the top ten hold 6.5% to 8.5%. The CDR3 totals 17 residues. V was pared by 3 bases and J by 0 bases, with 9 bases of the junction left unmatched. The germline gives CDR1 SGDLS, CDR2 YYNGEE. The sequenced sample was CD4+ or CD8+ T cells sorted from blood, obtained in a trial of the OX40 agonist ivuxolimab. The clonotype was recovered from an adult with an advanced solid tumor such as melanoma, head and neck, liver or kidney cancer. The chain employs TRBV9 and TRBJ2-1, with TRBD1 identical over 7 bases. CDR3 DNA: TGTGCCAGCAGCGCCCAGACAGGGCTTCGCTCCTACAATGAGCAGTTCTTC. Protein product: CASSAQTGLRSYNEQFF.